This TCR beta chain was identified in a study of cytomegalovirus exposure and HLA in healthy donors. The PCR made use of 60 Vbeta and 13 Jbeta primers. Sequencing was performed with immunoSEQ multiplex PCR; in TCRdb, only in-frame clones are kept and a portion is missing. The repertoire includes about 120,000 clones, approximately 68% of them detected once, and 1.5% to 2% sits in the top ten. This CDR3 is 12 amino acids long. V lost 6 bases and J 5 bases, leaving 8 bases between the germline ends. CDR1 and CDR2 (germline): MDHEN, SYDVKM. The rearrangement joins TRBV28 to TRBJ1-5; a possible D gene is TRBD1 (5 bases). The TCR comes from a man aged 25-40 years in good health and CMV-seropositive. Sequencing was done on a sample of PBMCs. In DNA, the CDR3 is TGTGCCAGCAGCCAGGGATATCAGCCCCAGCATTTT. This translates into CASSQGYQPQHF.